Listed below are T cell receptor beta chains from one sample, sequenced in a study of cytomegalovirus exposure and HLA in healthy donors. The table came from immunoSEQ multiplex PCR; TCRdb's copy has only in-frame clones and leaves some out. The table records 200,000 or so clones, 75% to 80% of them present only once. The sample taken for sequencing was PBMCs. Source of these receptors: a woman aged 25 to 39 in good health and CMV-seropositive. The CDR3 runs from the conserved cysteine through the conserved F or W.

j_call,v_call,cdr3_aa
TRBJ1-5,TRBV7-8,CASSLGTRGFNQPQHF
TRBJ1-2,TRBV6-6,CASSGVNYGYTF
TRBJ1-1,TRBV19,CASSIRGSTEAFF
TRBJ1-1,TRBV7-9,CASRGGSPTRAFF
TRBJ1-5,TRBV28,CASSLRRGREPQHF
TRBJ2-4,TRBV19,CASSIVDRGFAIQYF
TRBJ2-5,TRBV19,CASSRLAGSETQYF
TRBJ1-4,TRBV15,CATSRMQGGSEKLFF
TRBJ2-3,TRBV14,CASSQDRGAMTDTQYF
TRBJ2-2,TRBV7-2,CASSLQRGNTGELFF
TRBJ1-1,TRBV7-3,CASSPYPGQGAEAFF
TRBJ1-4,TRBV29-1,CSVAVQGLNEKLFF
TRBJ2-5,TRBV25-1,CASSELGTGGERETQYF
TRBJ2-3,TRBV6-4,CASSVGQGATDTQYF
TRBJ2-4,TRBV29-1,CSVDPGKGDIQYF
TRBJ1-2,TRBV11-2,CASSLDPFLSGYTF
TRBJ2-5,TRBV28,CASTTPASGQETQYF
TRBJ1-5,TRBV19,CASRDRSLGQPQHF
TRBJ2-5,TRBV5-6,CASSSGGAETQYF
TRBJ2-3,TRBV5-1,CASSEGDRGGPTDTQYF
TRBJ1-6,TRBV6-5,CASTYGGKLNSPLHF
TRBJ1-6,TRBV11-2,CASSLVVFRAGKMISPLHF
TRBJ1-2,TRBV28,CASSLGTAYTNYGYTF
TRBJ1-2,TRBV18,CASSPLLTGYGYTF
TRBJ2-7,TRBV30,CAWGDRGHYEQYF
TRBJ1-4,TRBV4-3,CASSQDPWALGNEKLFF
TRBJ2-5,TRBV27,CASSLLRGETQYF
TRBJ1-3,TRBV6-1,CASSVQGGLGNTIYF
TRBJ1-2,TRBV2,CASGRGNGYTF
TRBJ2-5,TRBV5-1,CASSLRGGIEETQYF
TRBJ2-1,TRBV7-8,CASSLPLRSEYYNEQFF
TRBJ1-2,TRBV7-2,CASSTGQPYGYTF
TRBJ2-1,TRBV11-3,CASSLRESNEQFF
TRBJ1-2,TRBV27,CASSLGTGGGYTF
TRBJ1-1,TRBV2,CASSGTGSTEAFF
TRBJ2-1,TRBV27,CASSGVGGWTSGSEQFF
TRBJ1-5,TRBV6-5,CASSSDRARNQPQHF
TRBJ1-2,TRBV9,CASSGGQGNYGYTF
TRBJ1-3,TRBV6-6,CASRTGGNTIYF
TRBJ1-6,TRBV6-5,CASSYGGARSSPLHF
TRBJ2-7,TRBV6-1,CASSEATYEQYF
TRBJ1-4,TRBV28,CASREPGLNEKLFF
TRBJ2-7,TRBV7-2,CASSSWTSSYEQYF
TRBJ1-5,TRBV7-3,CASSTRGNQPQHF
TRBJ1-2,TRBV9,CASSPTPGQGYGYTF
TRBJ2-1,TRBV19,CASRGDRGSYNEQFF
TRBJ1-1,TRBV12-5,CASGLEQGRATEAFF
TRBJ1-2,TRBV5-1,CASSLSMGVGYGYTF